This T cell receptor (beta chain) was profiled in a study of CD8+ T cells in alopecia areata. Study-wide context: Those treated were given oral tofacitinib at 5 to 10 mg twice daily. Study conclusions and caveats: Researchers report lesional scalp, most notably alopecia totalis/universalis, outstripped normal scalp in clonality. Scalp samples also contribute reads from the resident alphabeta T cells found in normal skin.

Points on this clone: Antigen: not known.

Reverse transcribed after extraction, RNA yielded cDNA as the sequencing template. The assay was immunoSEQ multiplex PCR, and TCRdb's table has in-frame clones only and misses some. Of about 170,000 clones listed, 67% are singletons. PBMC-derived CD4+ and CD8+ T cells were sorted. Source: CD8+ T cells sorted from blood, taken at week 0. This TCR was recovered from a human donor with alopecia areata.

The CDR3 nucleotides are TGTGCCAGCAGCAACGGGACAGGGGGCGCTTCAGATACGCAGTATTTT. Its translation: CASSNGTGGASDTQYF. This chain connects TRBV11-2 to TRBJ2-3; 12 nucleotides agree with TRBD1. In germline, CDR1 is SGHAT, CDR2 FQNNGV. J lost 4 bases, V lost 5 bases, and 7 bases had no gene match. The CDR3 contains 16 residues.